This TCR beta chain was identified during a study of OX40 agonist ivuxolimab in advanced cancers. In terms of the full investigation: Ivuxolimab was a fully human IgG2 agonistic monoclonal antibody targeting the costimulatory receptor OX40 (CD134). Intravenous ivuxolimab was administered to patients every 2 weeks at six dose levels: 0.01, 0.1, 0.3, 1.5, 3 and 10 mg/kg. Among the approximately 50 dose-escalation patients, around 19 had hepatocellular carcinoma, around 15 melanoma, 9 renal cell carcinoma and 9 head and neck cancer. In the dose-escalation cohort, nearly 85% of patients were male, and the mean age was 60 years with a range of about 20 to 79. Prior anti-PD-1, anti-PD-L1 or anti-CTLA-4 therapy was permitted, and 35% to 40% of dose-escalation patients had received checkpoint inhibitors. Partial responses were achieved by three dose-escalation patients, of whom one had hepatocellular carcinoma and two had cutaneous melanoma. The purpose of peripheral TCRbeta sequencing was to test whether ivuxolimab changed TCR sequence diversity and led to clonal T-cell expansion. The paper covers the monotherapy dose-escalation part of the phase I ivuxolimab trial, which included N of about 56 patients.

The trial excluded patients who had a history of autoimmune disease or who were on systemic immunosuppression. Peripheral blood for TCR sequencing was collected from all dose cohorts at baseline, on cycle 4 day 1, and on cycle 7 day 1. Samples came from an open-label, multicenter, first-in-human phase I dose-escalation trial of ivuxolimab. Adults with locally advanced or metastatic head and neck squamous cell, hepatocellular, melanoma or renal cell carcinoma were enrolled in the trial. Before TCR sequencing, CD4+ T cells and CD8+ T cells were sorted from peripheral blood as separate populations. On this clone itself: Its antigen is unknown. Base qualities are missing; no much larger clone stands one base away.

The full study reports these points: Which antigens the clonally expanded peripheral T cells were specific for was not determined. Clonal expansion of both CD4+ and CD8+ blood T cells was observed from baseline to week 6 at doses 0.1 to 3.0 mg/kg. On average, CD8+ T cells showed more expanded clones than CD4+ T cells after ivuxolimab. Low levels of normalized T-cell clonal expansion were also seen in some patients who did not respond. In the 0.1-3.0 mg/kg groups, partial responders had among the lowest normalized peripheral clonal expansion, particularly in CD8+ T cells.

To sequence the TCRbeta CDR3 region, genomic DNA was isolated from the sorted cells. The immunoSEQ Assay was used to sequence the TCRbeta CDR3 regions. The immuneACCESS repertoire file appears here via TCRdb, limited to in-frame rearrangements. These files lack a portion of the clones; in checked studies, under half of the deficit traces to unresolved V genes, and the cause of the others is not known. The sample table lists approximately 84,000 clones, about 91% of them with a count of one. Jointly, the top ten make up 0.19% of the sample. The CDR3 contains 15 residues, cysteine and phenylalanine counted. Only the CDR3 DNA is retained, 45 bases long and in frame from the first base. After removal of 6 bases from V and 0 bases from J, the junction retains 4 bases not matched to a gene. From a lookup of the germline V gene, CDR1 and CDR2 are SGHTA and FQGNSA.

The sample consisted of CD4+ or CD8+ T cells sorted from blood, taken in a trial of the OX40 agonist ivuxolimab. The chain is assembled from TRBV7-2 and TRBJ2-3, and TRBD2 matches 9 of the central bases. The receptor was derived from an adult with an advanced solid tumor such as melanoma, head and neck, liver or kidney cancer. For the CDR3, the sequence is CASRRGGASTDTQYF. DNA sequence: TGTGCCAGCAGGCGGGGGGGCGCAAGCACAGATACGCAGTATTTT.